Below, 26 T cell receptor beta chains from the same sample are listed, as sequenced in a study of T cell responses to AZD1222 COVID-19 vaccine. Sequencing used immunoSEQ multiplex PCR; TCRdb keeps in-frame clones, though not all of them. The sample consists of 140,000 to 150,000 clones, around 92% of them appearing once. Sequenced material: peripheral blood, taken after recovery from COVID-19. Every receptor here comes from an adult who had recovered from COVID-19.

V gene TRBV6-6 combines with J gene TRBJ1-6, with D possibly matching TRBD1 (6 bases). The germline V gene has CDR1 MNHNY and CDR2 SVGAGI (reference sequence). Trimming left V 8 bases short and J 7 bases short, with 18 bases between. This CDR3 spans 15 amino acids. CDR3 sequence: CASGGGSRLNSPLHF. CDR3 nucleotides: TGTGCCAGCGGGGGCGGATCCCGACTCAATTCACCCCTCCACTTT.

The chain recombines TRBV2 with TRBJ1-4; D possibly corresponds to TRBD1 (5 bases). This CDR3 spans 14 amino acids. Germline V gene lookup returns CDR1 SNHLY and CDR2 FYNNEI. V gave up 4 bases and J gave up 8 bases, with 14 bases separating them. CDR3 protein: CASSVRDRLEKLFF. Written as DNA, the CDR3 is TGTGCCAGCAGTGTCCGGGACCGACTAGAAAAACTGTTTTTT.

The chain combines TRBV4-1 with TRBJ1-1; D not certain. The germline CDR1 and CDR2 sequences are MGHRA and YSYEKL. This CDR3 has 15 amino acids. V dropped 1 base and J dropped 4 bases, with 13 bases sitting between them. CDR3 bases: TGCGCCAGCAGCCAAGCCTCTGGGCCTTTCACTGAAGCTTTCTTT. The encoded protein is CASSQASGPFTEAFF.

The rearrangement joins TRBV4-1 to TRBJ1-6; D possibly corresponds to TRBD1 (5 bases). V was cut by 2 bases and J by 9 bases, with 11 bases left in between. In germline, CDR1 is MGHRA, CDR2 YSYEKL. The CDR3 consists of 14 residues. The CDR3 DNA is TGCGCCAGCAGCCAATTTCAGGGTGGTTCACCCCTCCACTTT. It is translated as CASSQFQGGSPLHF.

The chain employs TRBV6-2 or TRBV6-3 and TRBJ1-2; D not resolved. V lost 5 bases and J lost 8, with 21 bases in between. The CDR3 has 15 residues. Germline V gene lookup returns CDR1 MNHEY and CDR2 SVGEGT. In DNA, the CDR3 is TGTGCCAGCAGTAGCCGAACAGTAAAATCGAGGGGCTACACCTTC. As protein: CASSSRTVKSRGYTF.

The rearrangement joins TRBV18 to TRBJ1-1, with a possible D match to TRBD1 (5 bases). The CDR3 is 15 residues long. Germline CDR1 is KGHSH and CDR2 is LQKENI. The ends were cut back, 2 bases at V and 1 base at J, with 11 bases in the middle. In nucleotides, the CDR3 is TGTGCCAGCTCACCAATAGAGGGGACGAACACTGAAGCTTTCTTT. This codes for CASSPIEGTNTEAFF.

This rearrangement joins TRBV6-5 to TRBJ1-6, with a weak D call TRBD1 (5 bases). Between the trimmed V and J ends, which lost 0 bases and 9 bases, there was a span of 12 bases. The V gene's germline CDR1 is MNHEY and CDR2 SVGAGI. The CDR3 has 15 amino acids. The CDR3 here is CASSYSKGGGSPLHF. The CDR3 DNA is TGTGCCAGCAGTTACTCGAAAGGTGGGGGTTCACCCCTCCACTTT.

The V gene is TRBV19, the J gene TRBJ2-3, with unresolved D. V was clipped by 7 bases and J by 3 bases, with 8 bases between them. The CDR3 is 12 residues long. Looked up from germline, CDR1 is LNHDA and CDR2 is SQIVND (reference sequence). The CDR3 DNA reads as TGTGCCAGTACTAGTAAGACAGATACGCAGTATTTT. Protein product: CASTSKTDTQYF.

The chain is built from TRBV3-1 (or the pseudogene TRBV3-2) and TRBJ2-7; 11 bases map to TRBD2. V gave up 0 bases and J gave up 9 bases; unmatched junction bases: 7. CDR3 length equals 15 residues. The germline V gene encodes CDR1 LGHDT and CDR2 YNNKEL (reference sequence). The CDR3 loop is CASSQDTSGRSGQYF. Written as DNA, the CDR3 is TGTGCCAGCAGCCAAGACACTAGCGGGAGAAGTGGGCAGTACTTC.

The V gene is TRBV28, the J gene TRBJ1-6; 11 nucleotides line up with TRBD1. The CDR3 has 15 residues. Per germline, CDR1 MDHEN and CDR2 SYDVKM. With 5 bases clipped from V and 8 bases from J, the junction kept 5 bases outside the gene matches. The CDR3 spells CASSTPGQGDSPLHF. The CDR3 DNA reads TGTGCCAGCAGTACCCCGGGACAGGGGGATTCACCCCTCCACTTT. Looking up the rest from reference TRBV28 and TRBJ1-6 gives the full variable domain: DVKVTQSSRYLVKRTGEKVFLECVQDMDHENMFWYRQDPGLGLRLIYFSYDVKMKEKGDIPEGYSVSREKKERFSLILESASTNQTSMYLCASSTPGQGDSPLHFGNGTRLTVT.

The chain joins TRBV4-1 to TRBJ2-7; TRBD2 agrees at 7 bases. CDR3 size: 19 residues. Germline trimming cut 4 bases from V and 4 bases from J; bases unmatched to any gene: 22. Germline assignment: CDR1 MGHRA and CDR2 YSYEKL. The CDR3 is CASSPLSVGGGRADYEQYF. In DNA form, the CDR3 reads TGCGCCAGCAGCCCCCTATCCGTTGGTGGAGGGAGGGCCGATTACGAGCAGTACTTC.

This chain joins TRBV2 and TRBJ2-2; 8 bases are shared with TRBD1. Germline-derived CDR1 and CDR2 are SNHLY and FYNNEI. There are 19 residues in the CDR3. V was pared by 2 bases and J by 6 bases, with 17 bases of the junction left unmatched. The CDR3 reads CASSEIIWSQGASSGELFF. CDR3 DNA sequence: TGTGCCAGCAGTGAAATTATATGGAGTCAGGGGGCTTCATCCGGGGAGCTGTTTTTT. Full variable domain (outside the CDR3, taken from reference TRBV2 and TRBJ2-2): EPEVTQTPSHQVTQMGQEVILRCVPISNHLYFYWYRQILGQKVEFLVSFYNNEISEKSEIFDDQFSVERPDGSNFTLKIRSTKLEDSAMYFCASSEIIWSQGASSGELFFGEGSRLTVL.

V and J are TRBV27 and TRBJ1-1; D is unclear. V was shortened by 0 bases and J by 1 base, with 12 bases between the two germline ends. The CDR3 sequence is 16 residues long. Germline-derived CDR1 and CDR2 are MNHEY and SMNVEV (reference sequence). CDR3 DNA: TGTGCCAGCAGTTTATCCTTTATGGGTCCGAACACTGAAGCTTTCTTT. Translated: CASSLSFMGPNTEAFF.

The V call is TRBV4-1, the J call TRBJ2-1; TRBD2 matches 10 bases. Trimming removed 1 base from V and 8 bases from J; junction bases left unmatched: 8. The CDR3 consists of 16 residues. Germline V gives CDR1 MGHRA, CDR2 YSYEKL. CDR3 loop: CASSQGSSGRAYEQFF. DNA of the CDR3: TGCGCCAGCAGCCAAGGATCGAGCGGGAGGGCCTATGAGCAGTTCTTC.

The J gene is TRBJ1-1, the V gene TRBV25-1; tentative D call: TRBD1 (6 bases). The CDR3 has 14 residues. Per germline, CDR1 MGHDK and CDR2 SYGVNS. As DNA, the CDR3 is TGTCCCTGGAACTGCTCCGGGGGCAGGGACACTGCTTTCTTT. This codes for CPWNCSGGRDTAFF. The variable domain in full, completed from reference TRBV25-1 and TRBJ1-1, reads EADIYQTPRYLVIGTGKKITLECSQTMGHDKMYWYQQDPGMELHLIHYSYGVNSTEKGDLSSESTVSRIRTEHFPLTLESARPSHTSQYLCPWNCSGGRDTAFFGQGTRLTVV.

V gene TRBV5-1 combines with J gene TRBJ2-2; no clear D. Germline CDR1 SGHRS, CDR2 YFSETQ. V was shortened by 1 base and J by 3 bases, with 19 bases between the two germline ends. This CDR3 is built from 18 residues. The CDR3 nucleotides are TGCGCCAGCAGCTTGATACAGTTTAGTCCTACTTACACCGGGGAGCTGTTTTTT. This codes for CASSLIQFSPTYTGELFF.

The CDR3 DNA is TGTGCCAGCTCACCACCGGGACAGGAGGCGGGCGGCTACACCTTC. Its protein is CASSPPGQEAGGYTF. The chain employs TRBV18 and TRBJ1-2; 8 nucleotides align to TRBD1. The CDR3 is made up of 15 amino acids. V lost 0 bases to trimming and J lost 8 bases; unmatched junction nucleotides: 8. Per the germline V gene, CDR1 is KGHSH and CDR2 is LQKENI.

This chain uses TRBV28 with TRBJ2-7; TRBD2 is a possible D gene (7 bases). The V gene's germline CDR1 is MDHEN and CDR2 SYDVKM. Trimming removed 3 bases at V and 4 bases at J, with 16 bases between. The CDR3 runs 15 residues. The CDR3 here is CASSLGGAQGYEQYF. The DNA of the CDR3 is TGTGCCAGCAGTTTGGGGGGGGCGCAGGGATACGAGCAGTACTTC.

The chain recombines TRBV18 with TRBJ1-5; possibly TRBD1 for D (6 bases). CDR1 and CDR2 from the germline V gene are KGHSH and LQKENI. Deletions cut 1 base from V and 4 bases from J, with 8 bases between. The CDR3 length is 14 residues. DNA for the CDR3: TGTGCCAGCTCACCACGGACAGAAAATCAGCCCCAGCATTTT. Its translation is CASSPRTENQPQHF.

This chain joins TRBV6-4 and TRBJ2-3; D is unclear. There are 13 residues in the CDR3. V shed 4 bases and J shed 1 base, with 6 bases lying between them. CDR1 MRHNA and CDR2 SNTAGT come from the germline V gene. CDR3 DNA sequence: TGTGCCAGCAGTGCCCAGCGCACAGATACGCAGTATTTT. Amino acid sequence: CASSAQRTDTQYF.

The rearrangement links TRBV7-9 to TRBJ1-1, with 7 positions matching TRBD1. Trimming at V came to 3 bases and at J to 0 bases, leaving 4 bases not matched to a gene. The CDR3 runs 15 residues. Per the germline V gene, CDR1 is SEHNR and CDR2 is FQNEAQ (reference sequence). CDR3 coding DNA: TGTGCCAGCAGCTTCAGGACAGGCGTGAACACTGAAGCTTTCTTT. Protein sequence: CASSFRTGVNTEAFF.

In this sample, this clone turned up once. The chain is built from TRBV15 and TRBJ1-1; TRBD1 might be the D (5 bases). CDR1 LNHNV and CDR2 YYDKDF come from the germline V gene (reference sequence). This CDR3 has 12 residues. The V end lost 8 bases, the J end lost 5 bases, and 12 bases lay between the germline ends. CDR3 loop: CATSQGGTEAFF. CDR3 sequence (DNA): TGTGCCACCTCGCAGGGCGGGACTGAAGCTTTCTTT.

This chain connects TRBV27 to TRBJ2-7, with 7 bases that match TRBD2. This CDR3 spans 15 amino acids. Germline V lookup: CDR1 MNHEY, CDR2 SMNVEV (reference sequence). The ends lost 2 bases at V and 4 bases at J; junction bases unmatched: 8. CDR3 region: CASSLGGLVWYEQYF. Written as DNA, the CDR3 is TGTGCCAGCAGTTTAGGAGGACTAGTTTGGTACGAGCAGTACTTC.

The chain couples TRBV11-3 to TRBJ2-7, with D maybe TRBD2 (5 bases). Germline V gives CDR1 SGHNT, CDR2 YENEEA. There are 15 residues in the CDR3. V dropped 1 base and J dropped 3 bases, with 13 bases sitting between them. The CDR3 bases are TGTGCCAGCAGCTTAGTGCGGGCCCCAGTCTACGAGCAGTACTTC. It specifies CASSLVRAPVYEQYF.

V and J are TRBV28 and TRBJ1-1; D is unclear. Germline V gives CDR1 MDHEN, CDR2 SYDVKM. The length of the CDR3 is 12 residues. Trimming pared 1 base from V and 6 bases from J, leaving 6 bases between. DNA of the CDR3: TGTGCCAGCAGTTTATCGTACCCTGAAGCTTTCTTT. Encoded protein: CASSLSYPEAFF.

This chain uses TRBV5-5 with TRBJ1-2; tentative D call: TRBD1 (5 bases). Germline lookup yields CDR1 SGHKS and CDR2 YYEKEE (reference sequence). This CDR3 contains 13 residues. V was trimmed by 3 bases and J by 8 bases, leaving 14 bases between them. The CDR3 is CASSSGLLGGYTF. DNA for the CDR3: TGTGCCAGCAGCTCGGGACTTCTCGGAGGCTACACCTTC. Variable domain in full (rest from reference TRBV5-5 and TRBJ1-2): DAGVTQSPTHLIKTRGQQVTLRCSPISGHKSVSWYQQVLGQGPQFIFQYYEKEERGRGNFPDRFSARQFPNYSSELNVNALLLGDSALYLCASSSGLLGGYTFGSGTRLTVV.